The T cell receptor beta chain described here comes from a study of cytomegalovirus exposure and HLA in healthy donors (dated by TCRdb to 2015 to 2018). About the investigation overall: An earlier analysis of a few hundred of the donors reported approximately 260 Gb of sequence data and 95 million to 130 million unique TCR beta sequences obtained from approximately 180 million T cells. The study profiled the T cell repertoires of around 700 subjects by immunosequencing and related them to cytomegalovirus serostatus. The number of donors typed differed by locus, with roughly 620-630 for A, B, C, DRB1 and DQB1, roughly 520 for DQA1, some 570 for DPA1, and approximately 470 for DPB1. To predict cytomegalovirus infection status, the study brought together high-throughput TCR immunosequencing, statistical association of individual TCRs with disease status, and machine learning. A later analysis re-examined previously published TCR beta repertoires from about 670 donors and added high-resolution HLA genotyping to investigate patterns of TCR occurrence. An early release that covered several hundred HLA-typed donors contained around 330 gigabases of sequencing data and 65 million to 100 million unique TCR sequences. Across 398 genotyped donors of the cohort, an average of about 240,000 unique TCR beta nucleotide sequences per donor were sequenced, and approximately 17% of those sequences were non-productive. Donor age, sex, ethnicity and CMV serostatus were compiled together with the repertoire data. Among the roughly 370 genotyped donors, roughly 80% belonged to the genetic ancestry cluster associated with self-reported Caucasian donors. The study aimed to test whether cataloging public T cell receptors could reveal signatures of past pathogen exposure. HLA typing covered class I and class II loci at four-digit resolution. Every repertoire in the discovery cohort had been generated on one and the same sequencing platform. About five DR-DQ haplotypes were treated as single units for association and clustering because of strong linkage in the cohort. In an earlier analysis of a few hundred of the donors, high-throughput TCR beta sequencing was used to judge whether each TCR beta V gene segment behaved as functional or pseudogenic. Rather than using new phenotypic data, the later analysis identified candidate immune exposures from TCR beta sequences and from how often those sequences occurred across donors. A separate validation cohort of approximately 130 different subjects was used in addition to the roughly 620-subject first cohort. A later genetic analysis took genome-wide SNP genotypes for about three fifths of the roughly 700 donors and used that subset as a discovery cohort. Overall study results and their limits: According to a later analysis, parvovirus B19, influenza, CMV and Epstein-Barr virus appeared linked to several top co-occurrence clusters. Compared with equally common non-associated chains, HLA-associated TCR beta chains in a later analysis were more clonally expanded and had lower generation probabilities. When HLA alleles, especially DR and DQ, strongly co-occurred, TCR associations were difficult to assign to individual alleles. At a false discovery rate of 0.05, a later analysis linked 15,000 to 20,000 TCR beta sequences to specific HLA alleles. The only immune exposure information available for the cohort was CMV serostatus. A few of the identified cytomegalovirus-associated TCR beta chains were confirmed in vitro to be specific for cytomegalovirus antigens. According to a later genetic analysis, donors in an Asian-associated ancestry cluster had fewer N-insertions in productive TCRs than the approximately 650-donor mean. A later analysis found that TCR association rates varied across HLA loci, with DRB1 alleles showing the most associated TCRs and HLA-C alleles the fewest. An earlier analysis of 587 of the donors showed that most TCR beta V segments appeared in productive rearrangements either about 87% or about 30% of the time, which broadly matched IMGT annotations. The study listed 164 TCR beta chains as associated with cytomegalovirus. Cytomegalovirus status was reported to be diagnosed by the classifier with high specificity and sensitivity in both the original and validation cohorts. Correlated functional status among segregating V segments might reflect linkage disequilibrium, but an unknown experimental factor could not be ruled out. Because HLA typing was missing for some donors at each locus, association tests included only the typed subset. Over 15 rarely observed V segments, including chromosome 9 orphons, were excluded from the earlier analysis of approximately 600 of the donors because counts were too low. V-gene and J-gene trimming of TCR beta chains was associated with a missense DCLRE1C variant in a later genetic analysis, and the association was replicated in an independent cohort. Roughly uniform sequencing depth across donors was assumed in presence/absence analyses, although this assumption may not hold. A further reported finding was that TCR beta sequences accurately predicted the HLA-A and HLA-B alleles for most subjects in the first cohort. Some IMGT-functional V segments, including TRBV6-2 and TRBV6-3, could not be told apart with the 87-base-pair reads, so those segments were excluded. Across donors, most TCR sequences were observed very rarely, whereas some public TCRs were present in many individuals. It was suggested by the authors that the approach could potentially be generalized to other disease states and immunological phenotypes. This cohort had only TCR beta chains sequenced, and the lack of alpha or paired-chain data limited which features could be detected. The sequencing pipeline was judged likely to have produced a cluster of highly shared sequence variants as a technical artifact. A later analysis found that most CMV-associated TCR beta chains appeared HLA-restricted, with HLA associations seemingly driven largely by CMV exposure.

Taken from the germline V gene, the CDR1 and CDR2 loops are SGHVS and FNYEAQ. Trimming removed 5 bases from V and 7 bases from J, leaving 21 bases between the germline ends. Counted from cysteine to phenylalanine, this CDR3 has 15 amino acids. CDR3 DNA is the only sequence kept; it has 45 bases, read in frame from the first base. This clone was detected only a few times. Its antigen is currently not known. No base qualities exist here, and no much larger clone lies one base off it. Libraries were prepared through the immunoSEQ multiplex PCR assay. The multiplex PCR relied on a mix of 60 forward primers for TCR Vbeta segments and 13 reverse primers for TCR Jbeta segments. Amplification of the CDR3 region of rearranged TCR beta genes was performed with a multiplex PCR assay on genomic DNA. On the Illumina HiSeq System, the amplified TCR beta libraries were sequenced as 87-base-pair reads. As for the original processing: Across the roughly 670 repertoires, a later analysis counted 78 million or so unique TCR beta chains, 8.5 million to 12 million of which were shared by at least two donors. Raw reads were error-corrected and collapsed into unique sequences with a nearest-neighbor algorithm that merged closely related sequences to remove PCR and sequencing errors. V, D and J gene segments were assigned by aligning CDR3 sequences to IMGT reference sequences. For a sequence to be retained, a match of at least six nucleotides to both a V gene segment and a J gene segment was required. Rearrangements were called productive when the CDR3 lacked stop codons and stayed in frame with V and J; all others were non-productive. CDR3 was defined by IMGT convention, running from the second conserved V-encoded cysteine to the conserved J-encoded phenylalanine. The earlier analysis of 550 to 650 of the donors excluded any sequence lacking an unambiguous match to a single V gene segment. An earlier analysis of some 610 of the donors called V segments functional above 56.7% productive rearrangements and segregating when the between-donor standard deviation exceeded 5%. A statistical classification framework was developed to diagnose cytomegalovirus status using the catalog of TCR beta chain sequences. A later analysis assigned V and J genes by comparing TCR nucleotide sequences with IMGT/GENE-DB human TR gene sequences. In a later analysis, CDR3 sequences and most-parsimonious VDJ recombination scenarios were assigned using the TCRdist pipeline. In a later analysis, every TCR beta chain was defined by the combination of its CDR3 amino acid sequence and its V-gene family, and reads without a unique V-gene family were dropped. As a way to deal with suspected cross-contamination and a sequencing artifact, a later analysis dropped under 600 nucleotide sequences that were highly shared and had low generation probability. In a later analysis, a clonal expansion index for each public chain was calculated from normalized within-repertoire ranks of inferred template counts. In a later analysis, generation probabilities were computed with a VDJ recombination model fitted to out-of-frame rearrangements, and the resulting probabilities were checked against IGoR. In a later analysis, hypergeometric tests were used to score TCR-TCR, TCR-HLA and TCR-CMV co-occurrence, with a repertoire-size bias correction applied to TCR pairs. False discovery rates were estimated in a later analysis by permuting HLA or CMV assignments 20 times. In a later analysis, co-occurring TCRs were grouped with DBSCAN, and TCRdist sequence similarity was added when clustering was performed within HLA-allele-positive subsets. For co-occurrence clustering, repertoires with fewer than 30,000 or more than 120,000 public chains were excluded, along with about five repertoires with anomalous nucleotide sharing. Not all clones reach the TCRdb copy of this immuneACCESS table, which keeps in-frame sequences only. Checked studies attribute under half of the gap to unresolved V genes and leave the rest unexplained. V and J calls and clone size follow that table, whereas D and trimming were derived from the DNA. Recorded for this sample are about 170,000 clones; about two thirds of them occurred a single time. The leading ten clones occupy over 2% of the sample.

In total, just over 650 healthy bone marrow donors made up the cohort. At the time of sampling, all cohort members were nominally healthy, though unrecorded immune exposures were likely present. Of the 700 or so cohort members, some 270 had positive CMV serostatus and 350 to 450 had negative CMV serostatus, and CMV serostatus was not recorded for the donor. A peripheral blood sample was provided by each donor, and peripheral blood mononuclear cells were used for TCR beta sequencing. The Qiagen DNeasy Blood Extraction Kit was used to extract genomic DNA from the blood cell samples. The sample taken for sequencing was PBMCs. The chain links TRBV7-6 with TRBJ2-7; the D gene is not confidently resolved. This TCR was recovered from a human donor in good health. The nucleotides read TGTGCCAGCAGCCCGCCCGGGTTGGTGAATGAAGAGCAGTACTTC. Its translation reads: CASSPPGLVNEEQYF.